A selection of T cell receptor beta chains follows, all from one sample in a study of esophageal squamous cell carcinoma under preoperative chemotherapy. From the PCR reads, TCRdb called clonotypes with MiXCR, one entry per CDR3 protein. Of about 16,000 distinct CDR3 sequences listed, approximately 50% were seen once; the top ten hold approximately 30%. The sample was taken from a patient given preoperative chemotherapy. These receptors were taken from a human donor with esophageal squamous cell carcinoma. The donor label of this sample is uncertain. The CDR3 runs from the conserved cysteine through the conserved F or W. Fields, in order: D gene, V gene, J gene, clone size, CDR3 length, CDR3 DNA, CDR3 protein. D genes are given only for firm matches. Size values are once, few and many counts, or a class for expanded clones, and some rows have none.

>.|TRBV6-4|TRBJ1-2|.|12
TGTGCCAGCACCGGACCCTCGGGTGGCTACACCTTC
CASTGPSGGYTF
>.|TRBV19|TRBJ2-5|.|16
TGTGCCAGTAGTATAGGACCCATTGGACCCCCTACGGAGCAGTACTTC
CASSIGPIGPPTEQYF
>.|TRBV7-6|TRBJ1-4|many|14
TGTGCCAGCAGCCCAAAGACAAACGTTGAAAAACTGTTTTTT
CASSPKTNVEKLFF
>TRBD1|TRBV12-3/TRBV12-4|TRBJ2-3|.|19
TGTGCCAGCAGTTTAAATCTGGTGACAGGGGCGTCGAACACCGGGGCGCAGTATTTT
CASSLNLVTGASNTGAQYF
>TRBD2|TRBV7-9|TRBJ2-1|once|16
TGTGCCAGCAGCTTATACCGGACTAGCGGGAGAGAGACCCAGTTCTTC
CASSLYRTSGRETQFF
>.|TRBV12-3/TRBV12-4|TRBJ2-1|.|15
TGTGCCAGCAGGGGGGGGGCCTCCTCCTACAATGAGCAGTTCTTC
CASRGGASSYNEQFF
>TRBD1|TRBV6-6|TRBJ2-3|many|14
TGTGCCACGCGGAGGACAGGTGGAGCAGATACGCAGTATTTT
CATRRTGGADTQYF
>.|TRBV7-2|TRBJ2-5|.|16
TGTGCCAGCAGCTTGGGGCCGGGACATATTCAAAACATCCAGTACTTC
CASSLGPGHIQNIQYF
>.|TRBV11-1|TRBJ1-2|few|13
TGTGCCAGCAGCTTAGACCATAACTATGGCTACACCTTC
CASSLDHNYGYTF
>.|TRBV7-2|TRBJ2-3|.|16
TGTGCCAGCAGGGCACGAGGGGGGGGGAGCACAGATACGCAGTATTTC
CASRARGGGSTDTQYF
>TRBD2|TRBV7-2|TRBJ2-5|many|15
TGTGCCAGCAGAATGACTAGCGGGAGACAAGAGACCCAGTACTTC
CASRMTSGRQETQYF
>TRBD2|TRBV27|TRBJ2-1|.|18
TGTGCCAGCAGTTTGGATGGGACTAGCGGGAGTTTTTACAATGAGCAGTTCTTC
CASSLDGTSGSFYNEQFF
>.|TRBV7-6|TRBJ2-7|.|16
TGTGCCAGCAGCTTACTTAGCGCAGGGACGAACTACGAGCAGTACTTC
CASSLLSAGTNYEQYF
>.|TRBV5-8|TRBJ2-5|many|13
TGTGCCAGCAGCCAGCGGTACCAAGAGACCCAGTACTTC
CASSQRYQETQYF
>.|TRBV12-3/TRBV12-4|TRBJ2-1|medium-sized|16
TGTGCCAGCAGTTCCGCTGGACCGCCGCCGTACAATGAGCAGTTCTTC
CASSSAGPPPYNEQFF
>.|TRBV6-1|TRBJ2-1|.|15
TGTGCCAGCAGTGAAATGGGAGGACTGGTTTATGAGCAGTTCTTC
CASSEMGGLVYEQFF
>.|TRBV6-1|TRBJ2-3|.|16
TGTGCCAGCAGCCGGCGTTTGTCAGGGACCACAGATACGCAGTATTTT
CASSRRLSGTTDTQYF
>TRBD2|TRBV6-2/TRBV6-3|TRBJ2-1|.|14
TGTGCCAGCAGATCGAGCGGGAGGGGCAATGAGCAGTTCTTC
CASRSSGRGNEQFF
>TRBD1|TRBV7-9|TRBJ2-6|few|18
TGTGCCAGCAGCTTAGCGATAGGGGGCCTCTCTGGGGCCAACGTCCTGACTTTC
CASSLAIGGLSGANVLTF
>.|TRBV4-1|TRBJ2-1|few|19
TGCGCCAGCAGCCAAGGACCAGGCGACGCTTCATCGGTGCCCAATGAGCAGTTCTTC
CASSQGPGDASSVPNEQFF
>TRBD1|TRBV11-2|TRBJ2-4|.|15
TGTGCCAGCAGCCTGATCGGGGACAGAAAAAACATTCAGTACTTC
CASSLIGDRKNIQYF
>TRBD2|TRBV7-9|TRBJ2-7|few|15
TGTGCCAGCAGCCCGGCTAGCGGGTACTCCTACGAGCAGTACTTC
CASSPASGYSYEQYF
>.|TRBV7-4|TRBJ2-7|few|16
TGTGCCAGCAGCTTAGGAAAACAGGGCCCTTCCTACGAGCAGTACTTC
CASSLGKQGPSYEQYF
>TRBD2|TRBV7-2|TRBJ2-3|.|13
TGTGCCACCGGCGGGAGAAACACAGATACGCAGTATTTT
CATGGRNTDTQYF
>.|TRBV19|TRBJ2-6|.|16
TGTGCCAGTAGTATTAAGGGATCCTCTGGGGCCAACGTCCTGACTTTC
CASSIKGSSGANVLTF
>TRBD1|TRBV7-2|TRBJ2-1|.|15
TGTGCCAGCAGCTTCGAGGGACAGGGGAATGATGAGCAGTTCTTC
CASSFEGQGNDEQFF
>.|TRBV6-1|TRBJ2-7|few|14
TGTGCCAGCAGATCCACTAAGGGCTCCTACGAGCAGTACTTC
CASRSTKGSYEQYF
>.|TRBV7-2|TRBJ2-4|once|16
TGTGCCAGCAGCTTGGGGCGGGGCCATATTAAAAACATTCAGTACTTC
CASSLGRGHIKNIQYF
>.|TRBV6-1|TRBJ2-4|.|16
TGTGCGAGCAGTGCGTCGGGGCGGGGAGCCAAAGACATTCAGTACTTC
CASSASGRGAKDIQYF
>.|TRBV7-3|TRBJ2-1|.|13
TGTGCCAGCAGCTTATCACCACAGGGCTGGCAGTTCTTC
CASSLSPQGWQFF
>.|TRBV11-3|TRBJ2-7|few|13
TGTGCCAGCAGCTTAGCCGAAACCTACGAGCAGTACTTC
CASSLAETYEQYF
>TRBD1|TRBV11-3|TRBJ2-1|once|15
TGTGCCAGCAGCTTAGTGGGACAGGTTTACAATGAGCAGTTCTTC
CASSLVGQVYNEQFF
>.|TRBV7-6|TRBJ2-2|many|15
TGTGCCAGCAGCTTAGCACGTCTAAACACCGGGGAGCTGTTTTTT
CASSLARLNTGELFF
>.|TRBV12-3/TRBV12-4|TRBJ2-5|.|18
TGTGCCAGCAGTTTGGGGGGCGACGAGTGCCGTGGCCAAAACACCCAGTACTTC
CASSLGGDECRGQNTQYF
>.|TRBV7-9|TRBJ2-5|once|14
TGTGCCAGCAGCTTAGCCGCCCCCCCAAAGACCCAGTACTTC
CASSLAAPPKTQYF
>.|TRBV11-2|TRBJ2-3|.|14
TGTGCCAGCAGCTTAGGGAGTGGGTACCTATCTCTGTACTTC
CASSLGSGYLSLYF
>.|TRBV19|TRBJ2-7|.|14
TGTGCCAGTAGTAGCCAGGGTGGCTCCTACGAGCAGTACTTC
CASSSQGGSYEQYF
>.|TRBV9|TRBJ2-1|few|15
TGTGCCAGCAGCCCATGGATGGTCACGAACAATGAGCAGTTCTTC
CASSPWMVTNNEQFF
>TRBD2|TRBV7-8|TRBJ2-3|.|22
TGTGCCAGCACAGGGGGACTAGCGGGAGCGGCCGTTGGGAGCCCTGGCACAGAGACGCAGTATTTT
CASTGGLAGAAVGSPGTETQYF
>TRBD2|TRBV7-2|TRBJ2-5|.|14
TGTGCCAGCAGCCCTGAAGCGCTAGCGGGGACCCAGTACTTC
CASSPEALAGTQYF
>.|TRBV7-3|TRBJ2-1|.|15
TGTGCCAGCAGCCGGGACGCGGCCTCCTACAATGAGCAGTTCTTC
CASSRDAASYNEQFF
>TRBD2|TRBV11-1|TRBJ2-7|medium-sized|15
TGTGCCAGCAGTCCTAGCGGGAGCAGGGACTACGAGCAGTACTTC
CASSPSGSRDYEQYF
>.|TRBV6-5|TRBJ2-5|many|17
TGTGCCAGCAGTTACTCTGCCTTAAGGGTGCTGTCGGAGACCCAGTACTTC
CASSYSALRVLSETQYF
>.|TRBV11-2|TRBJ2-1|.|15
TGTGCCAGCAGCGATCAGGGCGCATATTACAATGAGCAGTTCTTC
CASSDQGAYYNEQFF
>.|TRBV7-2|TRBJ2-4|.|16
TGTGCCAGCGGGGGGGGGGGGGGCCGTGACCAAAACACCCAGTACTTC
CASGGGGGRDQNTQYF
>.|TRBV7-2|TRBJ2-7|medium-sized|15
TGTGCCAGCAGCTTCGGACAGTCTCTCTCCTACGAGCAGTACTTC
CASSFGQSLSYEQYF
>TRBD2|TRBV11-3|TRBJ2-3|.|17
TGTGCCAGCAGCTTAACGCTAGCGGGAGGGCCAGAGGATACGCAGTATTTT
CASSLTLAGGPEDTQYF
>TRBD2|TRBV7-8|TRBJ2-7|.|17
TGTGCCAGCTTTCCGATATACGGGGGGACTAGTGAATCCGAGCAGTACTTC
CASFPIYGGTSESEQYF
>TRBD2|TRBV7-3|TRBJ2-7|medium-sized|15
TGTGCCAGCAGCTCCGAGCCGACTAGCGTCTACGAGCAGTACTTC
CASSSEPTSVYEQYF
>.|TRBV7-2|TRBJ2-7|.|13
TGTGCCAGCCAGGGATTAGCGGAATACGAGCAGTACTTC
CASQGLAEYEQYF
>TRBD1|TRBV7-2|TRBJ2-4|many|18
TGTGCCAGCAGCTATAACCCTCAAGCTGACAGGGCGGCAAACATTCAGTACTTC
CASSYNPQADRAANIQYF
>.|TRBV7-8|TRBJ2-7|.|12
TGTGCCAGCAGCAGCTGGAACAATGAGCGGTTCTTC
CASSSWNNERFF
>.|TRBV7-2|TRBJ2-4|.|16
TGTGCCAGCAGCTTAGGTCCAGGGGACGCCAAAGACACCCAGTACTTC
CASSLGPGDAKDTQYF
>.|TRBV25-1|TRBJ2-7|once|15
TGTGCCAGGGGGCTCGGGGGACGGGACCCAGGGACGCAGTACTTC
CARGLGGRDPGTQYF
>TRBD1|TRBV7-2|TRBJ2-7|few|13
TGTGCCAGCAGCTCCACAGGGGGCTACGAGCAGTACTTC
CASSSTGGYEQYF